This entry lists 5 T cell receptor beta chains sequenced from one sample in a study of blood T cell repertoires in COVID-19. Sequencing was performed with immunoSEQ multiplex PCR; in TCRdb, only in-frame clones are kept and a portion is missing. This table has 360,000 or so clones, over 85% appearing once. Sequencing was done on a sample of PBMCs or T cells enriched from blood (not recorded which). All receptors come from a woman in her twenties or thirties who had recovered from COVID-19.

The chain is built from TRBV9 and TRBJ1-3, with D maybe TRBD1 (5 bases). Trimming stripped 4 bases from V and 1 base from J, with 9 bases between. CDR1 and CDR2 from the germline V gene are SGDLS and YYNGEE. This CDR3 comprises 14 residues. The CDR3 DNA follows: TGTGCCAGCAGCTCGACAGTATCTGGAAACACCATATATTTT. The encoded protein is CASSSTVSGNTIYF.

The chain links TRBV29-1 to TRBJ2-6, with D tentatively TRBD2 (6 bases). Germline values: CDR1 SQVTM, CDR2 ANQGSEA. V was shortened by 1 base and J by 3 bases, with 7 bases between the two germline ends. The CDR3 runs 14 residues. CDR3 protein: CSVEGEVGANVLTF. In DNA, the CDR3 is TGCAGCGTTGAAGGGGAGGTTGGGGCCAACGTCCTGACTTTC.

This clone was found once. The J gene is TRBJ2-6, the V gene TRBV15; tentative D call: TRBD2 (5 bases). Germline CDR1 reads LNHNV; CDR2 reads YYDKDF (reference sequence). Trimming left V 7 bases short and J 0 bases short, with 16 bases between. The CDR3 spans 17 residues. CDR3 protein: CATTAGGLNSGANVLTF. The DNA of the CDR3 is TGTGCCACCACTGCGGGCGGACTGAACTCTGGGGCCAACGTCCTGACTTTC.

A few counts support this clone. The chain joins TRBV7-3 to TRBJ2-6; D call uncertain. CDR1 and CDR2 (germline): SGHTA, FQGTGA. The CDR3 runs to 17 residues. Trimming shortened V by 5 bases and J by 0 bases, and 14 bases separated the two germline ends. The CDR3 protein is CASSPAAAISGANVLTF. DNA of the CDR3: TGTGCCAGCAGCCCCGCGGCAGCGATCTCTGGGGCCAACGTCCTGACTTTC.

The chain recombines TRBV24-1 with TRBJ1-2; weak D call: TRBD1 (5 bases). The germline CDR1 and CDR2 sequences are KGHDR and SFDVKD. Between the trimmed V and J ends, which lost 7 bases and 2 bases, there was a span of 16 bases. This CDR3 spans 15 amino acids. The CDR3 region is CATREALGHNYGYTF. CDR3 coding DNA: TGTGCCACCAGAGAAGCTCTAGGACACAACTATGGCTACACCTTC.